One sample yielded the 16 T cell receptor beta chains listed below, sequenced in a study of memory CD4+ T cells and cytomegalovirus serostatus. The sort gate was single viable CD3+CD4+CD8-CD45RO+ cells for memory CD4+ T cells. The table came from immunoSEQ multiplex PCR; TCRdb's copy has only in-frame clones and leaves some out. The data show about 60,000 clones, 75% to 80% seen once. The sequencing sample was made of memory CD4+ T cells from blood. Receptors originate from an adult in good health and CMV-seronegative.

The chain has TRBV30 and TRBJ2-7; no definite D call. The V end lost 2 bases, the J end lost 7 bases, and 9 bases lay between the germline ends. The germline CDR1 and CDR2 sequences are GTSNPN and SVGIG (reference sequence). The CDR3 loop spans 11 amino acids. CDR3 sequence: CAWSSQTEQYF. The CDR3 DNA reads TGTGCCTGGAGTTCGCAGACAGAGCAGTACTTC.

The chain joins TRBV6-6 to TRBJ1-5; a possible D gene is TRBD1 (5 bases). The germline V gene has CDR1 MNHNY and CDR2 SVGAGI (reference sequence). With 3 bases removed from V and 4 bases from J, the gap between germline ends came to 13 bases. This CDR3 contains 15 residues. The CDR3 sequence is CASSYGGARNQPQHF. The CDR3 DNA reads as TGTGCCAGCAGTTATGGAGGGGCGCGGAATCAGCCCCAGCATTTT.

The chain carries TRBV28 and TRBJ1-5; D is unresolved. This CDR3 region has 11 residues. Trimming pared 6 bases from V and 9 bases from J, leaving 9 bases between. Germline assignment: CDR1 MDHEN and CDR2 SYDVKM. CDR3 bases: TGTGCCAGCAGCCACGTCGGGCCCCAGCATTTT. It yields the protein CASSHVGPQHF. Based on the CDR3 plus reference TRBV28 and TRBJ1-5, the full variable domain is DVKVTQSSRYLVKRTGEKVFLECVQDMDHENMFWYRQDPGLGLRLIYFSYDVKMKEKGDIPEGYSVSREKKERFSLILESASTNQTSMYLCASSHVGPQHFGDGTRLSIL.

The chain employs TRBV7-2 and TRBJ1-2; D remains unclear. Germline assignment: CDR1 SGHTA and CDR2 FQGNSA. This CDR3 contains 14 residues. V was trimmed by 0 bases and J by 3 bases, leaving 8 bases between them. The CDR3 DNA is TGTGCCAGCAGCTTAGCTGGGAGTGACTATGGCTACACCTTC. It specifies CASSLAGSDYGYTF.

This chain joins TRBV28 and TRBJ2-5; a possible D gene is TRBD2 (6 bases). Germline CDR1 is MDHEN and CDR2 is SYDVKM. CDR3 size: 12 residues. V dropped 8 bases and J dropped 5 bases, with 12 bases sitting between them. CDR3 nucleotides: TGTGCCAGCGGGGACTTTCGGGAGACCCAGTACTTC. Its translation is CASGDFRETQYF.

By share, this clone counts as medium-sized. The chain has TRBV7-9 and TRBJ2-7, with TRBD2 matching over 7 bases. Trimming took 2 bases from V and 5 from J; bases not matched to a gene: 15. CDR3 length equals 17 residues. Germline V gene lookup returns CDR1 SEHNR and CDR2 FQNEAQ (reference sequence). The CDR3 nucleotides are TGTGCCAGCAGCTTAAATTCCGCTTCGGCCAGCGGGGACGAGCAGTACTTC. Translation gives CASSLNSASASGDEQYF.

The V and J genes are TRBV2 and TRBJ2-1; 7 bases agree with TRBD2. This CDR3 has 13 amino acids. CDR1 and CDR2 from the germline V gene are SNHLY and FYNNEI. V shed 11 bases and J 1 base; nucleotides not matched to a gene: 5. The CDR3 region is CAGSGTSYNEQFF. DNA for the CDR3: TGTGCCGGGAGCGGGACGTCCTACAATGAGCAGTTCTTC. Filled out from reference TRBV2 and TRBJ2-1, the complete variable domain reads EPEVTQTPSHQVTQMGQEVILRCVPISNHLYFYWYRQILGQKVEFLVSFYNNEISEKSEIFDDQFSVERPDGSNFTLKIRSTKLEDSAMYFCAGSGTSYNEQFFGPGTRLTVL.

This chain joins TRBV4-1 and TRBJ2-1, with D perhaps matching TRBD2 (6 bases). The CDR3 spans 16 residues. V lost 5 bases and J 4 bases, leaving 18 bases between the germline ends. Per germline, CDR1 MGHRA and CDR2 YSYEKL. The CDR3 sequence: CASSSRIGGSYNEQFF. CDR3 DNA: TGCGCCAGCAGCTCCAGGATCGGGGGTTCGTACAATGAGCAGTTCTTC.

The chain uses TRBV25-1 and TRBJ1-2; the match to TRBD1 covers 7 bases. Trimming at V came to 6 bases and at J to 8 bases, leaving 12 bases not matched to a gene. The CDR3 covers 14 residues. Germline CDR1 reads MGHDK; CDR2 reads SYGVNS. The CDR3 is CASRETGRIFGYTF. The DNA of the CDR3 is TGTGCCAGCAGAGAGACAGGGAGAATCTTCGGCTACACCTTC.

CDR3 coding DNA: TGTGCCATCAGTGAGTCCGCCCACACAGATACGCAGTATTTT. Its translation is CAISESAHTDTQYF. The chain uses TRBV10-3 and TRBJ2-3; D remains unclear. CDR3 size: 14 residues. V gave up 0 bases and J gave up 2 bases, with 6 bases separating them. Germline V gene sequence: CDR1 ENHRY, CDR2 SYGVKD.

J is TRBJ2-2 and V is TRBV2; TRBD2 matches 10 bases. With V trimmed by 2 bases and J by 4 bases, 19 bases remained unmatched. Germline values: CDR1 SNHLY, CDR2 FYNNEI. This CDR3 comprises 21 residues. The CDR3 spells CASSEWSRSSGGPWATGELFF. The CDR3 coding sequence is TGTGCCAGCAGTGAATGGAGCCGGAGTAGCGGGGGGCCATGGGCCACCGGGGAGCTGTTTTTT.

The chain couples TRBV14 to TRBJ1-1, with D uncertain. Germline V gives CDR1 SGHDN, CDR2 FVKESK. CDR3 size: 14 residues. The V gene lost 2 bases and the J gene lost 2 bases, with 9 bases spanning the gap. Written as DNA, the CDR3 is TGTGCCAGCAGCCAATGGTACGGAAACACTGAAGCTTTCTTT. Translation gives CASSQWYGNTEAFF.

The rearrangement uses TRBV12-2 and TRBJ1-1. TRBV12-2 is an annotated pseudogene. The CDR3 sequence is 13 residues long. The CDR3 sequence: CASLQDWGTEAFF. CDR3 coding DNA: TGTGCAAGTCTCCAGGACTGGGGGACTGAAGCTTTCTTT.

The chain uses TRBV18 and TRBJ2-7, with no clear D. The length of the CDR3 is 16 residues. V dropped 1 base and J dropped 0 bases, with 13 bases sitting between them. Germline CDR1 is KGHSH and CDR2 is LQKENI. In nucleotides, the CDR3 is TGTGCCAGCTCACCACTAGGGCCCTCCAGCTCCTACGAGCAGTACTTC. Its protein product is CASSPLGPSSSYEQYF.

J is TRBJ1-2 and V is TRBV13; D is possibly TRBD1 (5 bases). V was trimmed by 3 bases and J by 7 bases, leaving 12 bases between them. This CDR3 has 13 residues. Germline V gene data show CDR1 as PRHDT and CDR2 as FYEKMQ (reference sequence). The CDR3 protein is CASSFTGTGGYTF. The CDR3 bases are TGTGCCAGCAGCTTTACGGGGACCGGTGGCTACACCTTC.

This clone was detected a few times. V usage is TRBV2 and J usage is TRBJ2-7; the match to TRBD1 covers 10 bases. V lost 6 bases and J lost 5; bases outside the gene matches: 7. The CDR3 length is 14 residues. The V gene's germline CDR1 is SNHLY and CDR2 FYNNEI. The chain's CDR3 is CASRRDRGVHEQYF. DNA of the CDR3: TGTGCCAGCAGACGGGACAGGGGCGTCCACGAGCAGTACTTC.